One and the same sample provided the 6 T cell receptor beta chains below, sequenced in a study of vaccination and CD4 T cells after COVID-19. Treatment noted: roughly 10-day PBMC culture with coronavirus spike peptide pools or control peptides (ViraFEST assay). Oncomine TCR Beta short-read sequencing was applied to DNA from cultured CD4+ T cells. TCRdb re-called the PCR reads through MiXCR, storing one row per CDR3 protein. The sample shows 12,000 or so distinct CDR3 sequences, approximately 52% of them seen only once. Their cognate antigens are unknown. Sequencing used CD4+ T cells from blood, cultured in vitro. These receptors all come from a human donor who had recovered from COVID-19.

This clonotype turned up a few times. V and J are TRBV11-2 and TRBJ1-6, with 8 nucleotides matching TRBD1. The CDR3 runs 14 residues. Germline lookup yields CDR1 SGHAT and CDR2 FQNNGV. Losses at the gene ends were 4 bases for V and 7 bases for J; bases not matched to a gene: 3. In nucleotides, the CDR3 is TGTGCCAGCAGCTCCCAGGGGGCCAATTCACCCCTCCACTTT. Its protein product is CASSSQGANSPLHF.

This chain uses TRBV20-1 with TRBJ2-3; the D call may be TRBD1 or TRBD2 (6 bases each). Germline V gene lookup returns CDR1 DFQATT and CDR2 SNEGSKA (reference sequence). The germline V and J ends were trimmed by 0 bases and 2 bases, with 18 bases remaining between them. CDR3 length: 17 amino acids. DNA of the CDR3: TGCAGTGCTAGAGATTCATTAGGGGGGCACTCCACAGATACGCAGTATTTT. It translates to CSARDSLGGHSTDTQYF.

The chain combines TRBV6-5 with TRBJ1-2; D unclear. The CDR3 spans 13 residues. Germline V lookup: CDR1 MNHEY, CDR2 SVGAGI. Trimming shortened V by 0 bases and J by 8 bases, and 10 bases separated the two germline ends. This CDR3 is CASSYSPGVGYTF. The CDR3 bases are TGTGCCAGCAGTTACTCACCCGGGGTGGGCTACACCTTC.

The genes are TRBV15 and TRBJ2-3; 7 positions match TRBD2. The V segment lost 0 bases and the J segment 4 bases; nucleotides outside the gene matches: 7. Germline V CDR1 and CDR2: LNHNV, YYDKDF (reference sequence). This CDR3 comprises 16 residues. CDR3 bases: TGTGCCACCAGCAGAGATGAGGTAGCGGGCCCAGATACGCAGTATTTT. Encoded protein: CATSRDEVAGPDTQYF.

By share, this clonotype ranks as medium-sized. CDR3 sequence (DNA): TGCAGCGTCGGGACAGGGGTCGGCTACACCTTC. It encodes CSVGTGVGYTF. The rearrangement links TRBV29-1 to TRBJ1-2; 10 bases align to TRBD1. CDR1 SQVTM and CDR2 ANQGSEA come from the germline V gene. V trimming: 6 bases; J trimming: 8 bases; junction bases outside the gene matches: 3. CDR3 length equals 11 residues.

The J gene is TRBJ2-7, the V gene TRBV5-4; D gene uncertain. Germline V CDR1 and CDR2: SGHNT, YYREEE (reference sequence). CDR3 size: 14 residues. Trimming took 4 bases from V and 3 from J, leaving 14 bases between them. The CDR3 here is CASSVLRGNYEQYF. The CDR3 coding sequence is TGTGCCAGCAGCGTACTTAGAGGAAACTACGAGCAGTACTTC.